This T cell receptor (beta chain) was retrieved from a study of shared clonotypes between healthy human individuals. Study in general: Those who served as donors were a couple of women and a few men between the ages of 18 and 49.

Clones were read by immunoSEQ multiplex PCR, and TCRdb kept only the in-frame ones, dropping some. Of some 2.3 million clones detected, 85% to 95% appear once; the ten largest clones hold 0.39%. Comments on this clone: Antigen: not known.

CDR3 length equals 12 residues. Between the trimmed V and J ends, which lost 8 bases and 2 bases, there was a span of 9 bases. From germline, CDR1 is LNHNV and CDR2 YYDKDF (reference sequence). Study-wide points: Naive subsets typically showed greater estimated richness than memory subsets. Only blood was sampled, and tissue TCR repertoires likely differ from blood ones. Across a handful of donors, naive CD4 shared 5% to 6.5%, naive CD8 3.5% to 4%, memory CD4 2% to 2.5%, memory CD8 over 0.3%.

The J gene is TRBJ1-2, the V gene TRBV15; D call uncertain. Sequences were obtained from naive CD4+ T cells from PBMCs. Subset defined: CD45RA+ positively selected. The TCR originated in a man in his late teens or twenties in good health. Some clones in this sample may be carry-over from other donors' samples. CDR3 nucleotides: TGTGCCACCCGAGACAAGAACTATGGCTACACCTTC. This gives the protein CATRDKNYGYTF.